This T cell receptor beta chain was captured in a study of blood T cell repertoires in COVID-19. Sequenced by immunoSEQ multiplex PCR; TCRdb stores in-frame clones only, minus some. The sample yields about 21,000 clones, around 82% seen once. The CDR3 has 15 residues. The junction had 4 bases not matched to a gene; V was cut back by 4 bases and J by 0 bases. Germline V gives CDR1 SGHKS, CDR2 YYEKEE (reference sequence). This TCR was recovered from a human donor in a cohort sampled during active COVID-19. The V and J genes are TRBV5-5 and TRBJ2-1; TRBD1 matches 7 bases. The sequenced sample was peripheral blood. CDR3 in amino acids: CASSDRDSSYNEQFF. The CDR3 nucleotides are TGTGCCAGCAGCGACCGGGACAGCTCCTACAATGAGCAGTTCTTC.